The T cell receptor (beta chain) described here comes from a study of blood T cell repertoires in COVID-19. How the authors handled the data: Researchers report that nucleated cell counts were estimated from reference gene primer amplification. Sequencing was performed with immunoSEQ multiplex PCR; in TCRdb, only in-frame clones are kept and a portion is missing. Clonal size and the V and J genes are those of that table, whereas D and trimming came from the DNA. The data hold approximately 350,000 clones, with approximately 87% observed a single time. The CDR3 totals 18 residues. The germline V gene has CDR1 SGHRS and CDR2 YFSETQ. J lost 8 bases, V lost 0 bases, and 15 bases had no gene match.

The clonotype comes from a woman between 45 and 65 years old with COVID-19, enrolled during active disease. This chain connects TRBV5-1 to TRBJ2-2, with TRBD2 identical over 8 bases. Sequencing input: peripheral blood. For the CDR3, the DNA is TGCGCCAGCAGCTTGGCCAACCTCGGGAGGGCCTCGTCGGGGGAGCTGTTTTTT. Protein: CASSLANLGRASSGELFF.